This T cell receptor beta chain was documented in a study of shared clonotypes between healthy human individuals. Libraries were prepared by immunoSEQ multiplex PCR; TCRdb keeps only in-frame clonotypes and omits some of them. This sample has under 1,100,000 clones, with around 75% found just once. The CDR3 contains 12 residues. Trimming shortened V by 4 bases and J by 2 bases, and 4 bases separated the two germline ends. Germline loops: CDR1 SEHNR, CDR2 FQNEAQ (reference sequence). Specimen: memory CD4+ T cells sorted from blood. Subset specified: CD45RA-negative fraction. This chain links TRBV7-9 with TRBJ2-3, with D unresolved. This clonotype was obtained from a man between 18 and 35 years old in good health. CDR3 in amino acids: CASSYTTDTQYF. CDR3 bases: TGTGCCAGCAGCTATACCACAGATACGCAGTATTTT.